This passage covers 25 T cell receptor beta chains from one sample sequenced in a study of T cells in Graves' hyperthyroidism and ophthalmopathy. RNA transcripts served as the template for amplifying TCR beta CDR3 regions. TCR CDR3 regions were first amplified by RT-PCR with HTBI primers. TCRdb re-derived calls from the multiplex PCR reads in MiXCR, one entry per CDR3 protein. Altogether a few hundred thousand distinct CDR3 sequences are present, approximately 13% being singletons, with the ten largest covering 34%. The specimen was blood. The receptors here all came from a woman between 40 and 55 years old with Graves' ophthalmopathy.

Worth noting for this clonotype: This may be a read error: a much more frequent sequence differs by one nucleotide. The V call is TRBV7-9, the J call TRBJ1-1; no reliable D call. The length of the CDR3 is 13 residues. The germline V gene encodes CDR1 SEHNR and CDR2 FQNEAQ (reference sequence). The CDR3 is CASSPVARTEALF. The DNA for the CDR3 is TGTGCCAGCAGCCCCGTCGCGAGAACTGAAGCTCTCTTT.

This chain connects TRBV6-1 to TRBJ2-7, with D hard to call. The V end lost 5 bases, the J end lost 3 bases, and 14 bases lay between the germline ends. The V gene's germline CDR1 is MNHNS and CDR2 SASEGT. CDR3 length: 14 amino acids. In DNA, the CDR3 is TGTGCCAGCAGTAAAGGATCTACAAGCTACGAGCAGTACTTC. The encoded protein is CASSKGSTSYEQYF.

This clonotype was recorded a few times. The chain uses TRBV9 and TRBJ2-3, with 8 nucleotides matching TRBD2. Unmatched junction bases numbered 4, after V lost 0 bases and J lost 4 bases. Germline CDR1 is SGDLS and CDR2 is YYNGEE. This CDR3 has 15 amino acids. The CDR3 region has the DNA TGTGCCAGCAGCGTAGTTAGCGGGACCCCAGATACGCAGTATTTT. Its translation: CASSVVSGTPDTQYF.

Concerning this clonotype: The junction departs from germline at one end; a sequencing error may be responsible. The chain joins TRBV9 to TRBJ1-2; 10 nucleotides match TRBD1. The CDR3 is made up of 14 amino acids. CDR1 and CDR2 (germline): SGDLS, YYNGEE. The CDR3 here is CASSVGQGAYSYTF. DNA for the CDR3: TGTGCCAGCAGCGTAGGACAGGGGGCCTATAGCTACACCTTC.

This clonotype appeared many times. V gene TRBV2 combines with J gene TRBJ2-6, with D unclear. This CDR3 has 14 residues. Trimming shortened V by 4 bases and J by 0 bases, and 4 bases separated the two germline ends. Germline V gene data show CDR1 as SNHLY and CDR2 as FYNNEI. The chain's CDR3 is CASSASSGANVLTF. CDR3 nucleotides: TGTGCCAGCAGTGCTAGCTCTGGGGCCAACGTCCTGACTTTC.

The sample holds many counts of this clonotype. The genes are TRBV7-6 and TRBJ2-7; 15 positions match TRBD2. The ends lost 4 bases at V and 3 bases at J; junction bases unmatched: 7. This CDR3 has 17 amino acids. The germline V gene has CDR1 SGHVS and CDR2 FNYEAQ. Here the CDR3 reads CASSSGLAGGSNYEQYF. CDR3 DNA sequence: TGTGCCAGCAGCTCGGGACTAGCGGGGGGCTCAAACTACGAGCAGTACTTC.

This clonotype was seen a handful of times. The rearrangement joins TRBV11-2 to TRBJ1-6; 8 positions agree with TRBD1. The CDR3 has 15 amino acids. CDR1 and CDR2 from the germline V gene are SGHAT and FQNNGV. After removal of 2 bases from V and 14 bases from J, the junction contained 11 bases not matched to a gene. The CDR3 protein is CASSLFRDRSFALHF. CDR3 coding DNA: TGTGCCAGCAGCTTATTTCGGGACAGGTCATTCGCCCTCCACTTT.

The chain joins TRBV3-1 to TRBJ1-4, with D uncertain. Germline assignment: CDR1 LGHDT and CDR2 YNNKEL (reference sequence). With 2 bases removed from V and 3 bases from J, the gap between germline ends came to 10 bases. The CDR3 is 15 residues long. CDR3 sequence (DNA): TGTGCCAGCAGCCAAATGGGAGCGCCTAATGAAAAACTGTTTTTT. Translating it yields CASSQMGAPNEKLFF.

This clonotype was picked up many times. This chain links TRBV20-1 with TRBJ1-2; a weak D match, TRBD1 (6 bases). Trimming shortened V by 5 bases and J by 4 bases, and 17 bases separated the two germline ends. Germline-derived CDR1 and CDR2 are DFQATT and SNEGSKA (reference sequence). CDR3 size: 14 residues. The CDR3 protein is CSAFSQGQGYGYTF. The CDR3 DNA reads TGCAGTGCTTTTTCTCAGGGGCAGGGCTATGGCTACACCTTC.

This clonotype appeared a few times. V is TRBV28 and J is TRBJ2-1; 10 bases map to TRBD2. The V segment lost 3 bases and the J segment 9 bases; nucleotides outside the gene matches: 11. From germline, CDR1 is MDHEN and CDR2 SYDVKM. The CDR3 sequence is 16 residues long. CDR3 sequence: CASSFAASGSWGEQFF. DNA of the CDR3: TGTGCCAGCAGTTTCGCCGCTAGCGGGAGTTGGGGTGAGCAGTTCTTC.

This clonotype was seen repeatedly, ten times or more. V usage is TRBV3-1 and J usage is TRBJ2-1; D gene uncertain. Per germline, CDR1 LGHDT and CDR2 YNNKEL (reference sequence). This CDR3 comprises 13 residues. Trimming took 4 bases from V and 9 from J, leaving 13 bases between them. CDR3: CASSPDGASEQFF. In nucleotides, the CDR3 is TGTGCCAGCAGCCCCGACGGCGCGTCTGAGCAGTTCTTC.

This clonotype was counted at least ten times. DNA of the CDR3: TGCAGTGCTAGGTTGTCTCGGGGGAGCTCCTACAATGAGCAGTTCTTC. This translates into CSARLSRGSSYNEQFF. The V gene is TRBV20-1, the J gene TRBJ2-1, with a tentative D call TRBD2 (6 bases). The germline V gene encodes CDR1 DFQATT and CDR2 SNEGSKA (reference sequence). The CDR3 totals 16 residues. The germline V and J ends were trimmed by 3 bases and 0 bases, with 15 bases remaining between them.

J is TRBJ1-1 and V is TRBV29-1, with D hard to call. Germline V gene data show CDR1 as SQVTM and CDR2 as ANQGSEA. With 5 bases removed from V and 3 bases from J, the gap between germline ends came to 13 bases. This CDR3 has 13 residues. For the CDR3, the DNA is TGCAGCGTTAGAACCGACCGGGACACTGAAGCTTTCTTT. Translated, it gives CSVRTDRDTEAFF.

This clonotype appeared many times. V gene TRBV20-1 combines with J gene TRBJ2-1, with a possible D match to TRBD2 (6 bases). The CDR3 covers 12 residues. Germline lookup yields CDR1 DFQATT and CDR2 SNEGSKA (reference sequence). V dropped 2 bases and J dropped 9 bases, with 11 bases sitting between them. The CDR3 reads CSARLARSEQFF. Here the CDR3 DNA reads TGCAGTGCTAGACTAGCGCGGAGTGAGCAGTTCTTC.

This clonotype showed up many times. The chain employs TRBV12-3 or TRBV12-4 and TRBJ2-7; unclear D gene. The V and J ends lost 2 bases and 3 bases respectively, with 11 bases between them. The CDR3 consists of 14 residues. CDR3 nucleotide sequence: TGTGCCAGCAGTTTAAGAGGACCAGTCTACGAGCAGTACTTC. It encodes CASSLRGPVYEQYF.

The genes are TRBV4-1 and TRBJ1-1; perhaps TRBD1 as D (6 bases). This CDR3 is 18 amino acids long. Germline values: CDR1 MGHRA, CDR2 YSYEKL. Deletions cut 5 bases from V and 1 base from J, with 23 bases between. The CDR3 DNA reads as TGCGCCAGCAGCATATTATTCCGGGACAAAGTAGAGAACACTGAAGCTTTCTTT. It translates to CASSILFRDKVENTEAFF.

Notes on this clonotype: Lacking the conserved final phenylalanine or tryptophan, this CDR3 likely reflects a read error. V gene TRBV25-1 combines with J gene TRBJ1-4; no clear D. The CDR3 is 17 residues long. The germline V gene has CDR1 MGHDK and CDR2 SYGVNS. Trimming left V 4 bases short and J 5 bases short, with 20 bases between. CDR3 bases: TGTGCCAGCAGTGGTGGCCCCTCAGCACCCGAGAATGAAAAACTGTTTTCT. This sequence encodes CASSGGPSAPENEKLFS.

This clonotype was observed many times. This sequence joins TRBV28 and TRBJ2-7; D is perhaps TRBD2 (6 bases). The ends were cut back, 5 bases at V and 2 bases at J, with 13 bases in the middle. This CDR3 has 14 amino acids. The germline gives CDR1 MDHEN, CDR2 SYDVKM. The CDR3 coding sequence is TGTGCCAGCAGTGGGACTCCCCCTGCCTACGAGCAGTACTTC. It yields the protein CASSGTPPAYEQYF.

The genes are TRBV19 and TRBJ2-6, with D unresolved. CDR1 is LNHDA, CDR2 SQIVND, per germline (reference sequence). Between the trimmed V and J ends, which lost 5 bases and 0 bases, there was a span of 17 bases. The CDR3 is 18 amino acids. CDR3 loop: CASSWIKSDDSGANVLTF. The CDR3 DNA is TGTGCCAGTAGTTGGATTAAGTCGGATGACTCTGGGGCCAACGTCCTGACTTTC. Together with reference TRBV19 and TRBJ2-6, the CDR3 gives the full variable domain: DGGITQSPKYLFRKEGQNVTLSCEQNLNHDAMYWYRQDPGQGLRLIYYSQIVNDFQKGDIAEGYSVSREKKESFPLTVTSAQKNPTAFYLCASSWIKSDDSGANVLTFGAGSRLTVL.

This clonotype was counted many times. The chain uses TRBV11-2 and TRBJ2-7; perhaps TRBD1 as D (6 bases). The ends were cut back, 4 bases at V and 6 bases at J, with 16 bases in the middle. Germline CDR1 SGHAT, CDR2 FQNNGV. CDR3 length: 14 residues. The DNA of the CDR3 is TGTGCCAGCAGCTATTTAGTGTCAGGGGCCGAGCAGTACTTC. It yields the protein CASSYLVSGAEQYF.

This chain links TRBV3-1 with TRBJ1-2; TRBD1 is a possible D gene (5 bases). The CDR3 covers 14 residues. Germline V CDR1 and CDR2: LGHDT, YNNKEL (reference sequence). V dropped 3 bases and J dropped 8 bases, with 16 bases sitting between them. The CDR3 sequence is CASSQWGGKGGYTF. As DNA, the CDR3 is TGTGCCAGCAGCCAGTGGGGAGGGAAGGGGGGCTACACCTTC.

This clonotype has at least ten counts. This chain links TRBV6-1 with TRBJ1-2; D remains ambiguous. CDR3 length: 15 residues. Per the germline V gene, CDR1 is MNHNS and CDR2 is SASEGT. V was shortened by 6 bases and J by 4 bases, with 18 bases between the two germline ends. DNA of the CDR3: TGTGCCAGCAGCCCCCGGGCCCGGGGAATCTATGGCTACACCTTC. Residues: CASSPRARGIYGYTF.

This clonotype was recorded a few times. This chain joins TRBV6-1 and TRBJ2-7, with a tentative D call TRBD2 (5 bases). CDR1 is MNHNS, CDR2 SASEGT, per germline. The CDR3 length is 13 residues. The V and J ends lost 8 bases and 5 bases respectively, with 16 bases between them. DNA of the CDR3: TGTGCCAGCGCGCCCGGGGTGTGGGACGAGCAGTACTTC. This codes for CASAPGVWDEQYF.

In its sample, this clonotype was seen a few times. The V and J genes are TRBV2 and TRBJ2-2; D possibly uses TRBD1 or TRBD2 (5 bases each). The V end lost 7 bases, the J end lost 1 base, and 13 bases lay between the germline ends. The CDR3 has 15 amino acids. CDR1 is SNHLY, CDR2 FYNNEI, per germline. The CDR3 is CASKRQQVNTGELFF. CDR3 sequence (DNA): TGTGCCAGCAAGCGGCAACAGGTGAACACCGGGGAGCTGTTTTTT. Variable domain in full (rest from reference TRBV2 and TRBJ2-2): EPEVTQTPSHQVTQMGQEVILRCVPISNHLYFYWYRQILGQKVEFLVSFYNNEISEKSEIFDDQFSVERPDGSNFTLKIRSTKLEDSAMYFCASKRQQVNTGELFFGEGSRLTVL.

This clonotype was picked up many times. V is TRBV28 and J is TRBJ2-7, with 7 bases aligning to TRBD2. This CDR3 contains 15 residues. CDR1 and CDR2 (germline): MDHEN, SYDVKM. J gave up 6 bases and V 2 bases, and 10 bases lay outside the gene matches. CDR3 loop: CASSLGGSERREQYF. CDR3 in DNA: TGTGCCAGCAGTTTAGGCGGGAGTGAGAGGCGCGAGCAGTACTTC.